This T cell receptor (beta chain) was recorded in a study of OX40 agonist ivuxolimab in advanced cancers. The V gene lost 0 bases and the J gene lost 0 bases, with 6 bases spanning the gap. The germline CDR1 and CDR2 sequences are MNHEY and SVGAGI. This CDR3 region has 14 residues. Only in-frame clones appear in the TCRdb table, and some are missing; sequencing was by immunoSEQ multiplex PCR. The data contain 70,000 to 95,000 clones, roughly 94% of them singletons. The study's findings and limits: The work left the antigen specificity of expanded peripheral T cells undetermined.

A remark on this clone: Its target is not known.

The chain joins TRBV6-5 to TRBJ2-7, with D uncertain. The sequence derives from an adult with an advanced solid tumor such as melanoma, head and neck, liver or kidney cancer. Material: CD4+ or CD8+ T cells sorted from blood, obtained in a trial of the OX40 agonist ivuxolimab. The CDR3 spells CASSYSQDSYEQYF. The CDR3 coding sequence is TGTGCCAGCAGTTACTCGCAGGACTCCTACGAGCAGTACTTC.